The rows below give T cell receptor beta chains drawn from one sample of a study of CD8 T cells in Susac syndrome. TCRdb re-derived calls from the immunoSEQ multiplex PCR reads in MiXCR, one entry per CDR3 protein. Altogether some 170,000 distinct CDR3 sequences are present, around 94% being singletons, with the ten largest covering about 0.094%. Sequencing input: CD4+ T cells from PBMCs. Receptors were obtained from a human donor with multiple sclerosis. Both conserved end residues are trimmed from each CDR3. The D gene is left open where the match is weak.

CDR3 length: 14; D gene: .; V gene: TRBV9; CDR3 protein: ASSPQLAPTYNEQF
CDR3 length: 12; D gene: .; V gene: TRBV4-3; CDR3 protein: ASSKMGGSYEQY
CDR3 length: 13; D gene: TRBD1; V gene: TRBV19; CDR3 protein: ASSSGQGTKNIQY
CDR3 length: 13; D gene: .; V gene: TRBV25-1; CDR3 protein: ASSDPGRRKETQY
CDR3 length: 11; D gene: .; V gene: TRBV13; CDR3 protein: ASSLYLAQTQY
CDR3 length: 11; D gene: .; V gene: TRBV18; CDR3 protein: ASSPPPGTEAF
CDR3 length: 13; D gene: .; V gene: TRBV6-5; CDR3 protein: ASSYRLLGGGELF
CDR3 length: 10; D gene: .; V gene: TRBV18; CDR3 protein: ASTSSGETQY
CDR3 length: 12; D gene: TRBD1; V gene: TRBV20-1; CDR3 protein: SASDRVSGNTIY
CDR3 length: 12; D gene: .; V gene: TRBV7-9; CDR3 protein: ASTRDIEAYGYT
CDR3 length: 13; D gene: .; V gene: TRBV18; CDR3 protein: ASSPPSSSGVGYT
CDR3 length: 10; D gene: .; V gene: TRBV2; CDR3 protein: ASKAAGETQY
CDR3 length: 11; D gene: .; V gene: TRBV2; CDR3 protein: ASRVERTDTQY
CDR3 length: 11; D gene: .; V gene: TRBV29-1; CDR3 protein: SAQGSPQETQY
CDR3 length: 12; D gene: .; V gene: TRBV27; CDR3 protein: ASSLRDPWNEQF
CDR3 length: 12; D gene: .; V gene: TRBV28; CDR3 protein: ASSSTREAETQY
CDR3 length: 14; D gene: .; V gene: TRBV20-1; CDR3 protein: SAIIQGGSGANVLT
CDR3 length: 13; D gene: TRBD2; V gene: TRBV5-1; CDR3 protein: ASSLMAGGGETQY
CDR3 length: 14; D gene: .; V gene: TRBV30; CDR3 protein: AWSVPANSPADTQY
CDR3 length: 11; D gene: .; V gene: TRBV7-9; CDR3 protein: ASSRERADTQY
CDR3 length: 10; D gene: .; V gene: TRBV18; CDR3 protein: ASSPGGDGYT
CDR3 length: 17; D gene: .; V gene: TRBV12-2; CDR3 protein: ASRLARVTEKAPNEKLF
CDR3 length: 11; D gene: .; V gene: TRBV24-1; CDR3 protein: ATSESEYREQY
CDR3 length: 10; D gene: .; V gene: TRBV6-5; CDR3 protein: ASIRSDGEAF
CDR3 length: 12; D gene: TRBD2; V gene: TRBV30; CDR3 protein: AWSESSGTETQY
CDR3 length: 11; D gene: .; V gene: TRBV20-1; CDR3 protein: SAKGPMNTEAF
CDR3 length: 12; D gene: .; V gene: TRBV10-3; CDR3 protein: AISESSGANVLT
CDR3 length: 12; D gene: TRBD2; V gene: TRBV11-1; CDR3 protein: ASSFTSGQYEQY
CDR3 length: 13; D gene: .; V gene: TRBV7-8; CDR3 protein: ASSLRTLRGGELF
CDR3 length: 10; D gene: .; V gene: TRBV29-1; CDR3 protein: SVEGVGDTQY
CDR3 length: 10; D gene: .; V gene: TRBV20-1; CDR3 protein: SARSVEPEAF
CDR3 length: 10; D gene: .; V gene: TRBV14; CDR3 protein: ASSPGGYTQY
CDR3 length: 14; D gene: .; V gene: TRBV19; CDR3 protein: ASSIFSGSSRETQY
CDR3 length: 12; D gene: .; V gene: TRBV6-5; CDR3 protein: ASSYGPEFYGYT
CDR3 length: 14; D gene: .; V gene: TRBV3-1; CDR3 protein: ASSQGPSGGRDTQY
CDR3 length: 13; D gene: TRBD1; V gene: TRBV29-1; CDR3 protein: SVVRQGANTGELF
CDR3 length: 12; D gene: .; V gene: TRBV27; CDR3 protein: ASSFQAMNTEAF
CDR3 length: 14; D gene: TRBD1; V gene: TRBV2; CDR3 protein: ASRRRAGTGSEKLF
CDR3 length: 11; D gene: .; V gene: TRBV7-8; CDR3 protein: ASSLQGTGELF
CDR3 length: 13; D gene: TRBD1; V gene: TRBV5-1; CDR3 protein: ASSLDRGTNEKLF
CDR3 length: 15; D gene: TRBD1; V gene: TRBV24-1; CDR3 protein: ATSDSIGTANTGELF
CDR3 length: 12; D gene: .; V gene: TRBV25-1; CDR3 protein: ASSDWVENTEAF
CDR3 length: 11; D gene: .; V gene: TRBV27; CDR3 protein: ASSFAGSETQY
CDR3 length: 13; D gene: .; V gene: TRBV6-2/TRBV6-3; CDR3 protein: ASSPGGRFGSEQY
CDR3 length: 12; D gene: .; V gene: TRBV19; CDR3 protein: ASSNPGDRNIQY
CDR3 length: 11; D gene: .; V gene: TRBV6-2/TRBV6-3; CDR3 protein: ASSGLDGETQY
CDR3 length: 13; D gene: TRBD1; V gene: TRBV28; CDR3 protein: ASSFRAGGWYEQY
CDR3 length: 13; D gene: TRBD2; V gene: TRBV6-2/TRBV6-3; CDR3 protein: ASSTRAGGGGEQY
CDR3 length: 13; D gene: .; V gene: TRBV7-9; CDR3 protein: ASSLALVSKAGAF